This TCR beta chain was captured by sequencing in a study of CD8+CD57+ T cells in acquired aplastic anemia. The CDR3 is 12 residues long. Per germline, CDR1 LGHDT and CDR2 YNNKEL (reference sequence). Between the trimmed V and J ends, which lost 3 bases and 3 bases, there was a span of 6 bases. Individuals selected for sequencing had exhibited CD8+CD57+ cell expansion on flow cytometry. Every patient presented with severe acquired aplastic anemia. Patients had not yet gotten any therapy when their blood was taken for sampling. Researchers used genomic DNA as the template to profile TCR beta VDJ and CDR3. TCRdb analysed the reads with MiXCR anew, one entry per CDR3 protein. The sample consists of under 200,000 distinct CDR3 sequences, less than 60% of them appearing once. The sample holds many counts of this clonotype.

Sequencing was carried out using sorted CD4+, CD8+, or CD8+CD57+ T cells (not recorded which) from PBMCs. The sequence derives from a human donor with aplastic anemia. This sequence joins TRBV3-1 and TRBJ2-7; no clear D gene. The CDR3 loop is CASSQGYYEQYF. Written as DNA, the CDR3 is TGTGCCAGCAGCCAGGGTTACTACGAGCAGTACTTC.